Below are 32 T cell receptor beta chains sequenced from a single sample in a study of vaccination effects on CD4 cells after COVID-19. No antigen has been identified for these receptors. This table comes from immunoSEQ multiplex PCR, and its TCRdb copy is limited to in-frame clones, with some not included. The repertoire holds 35,000 to 45,000 clones, around 76% seen once, with around 3.5% in the top ten. Researchers isolated CD4+ T cells once approximately ten days of culture had elapsed. Their SARS-CoV-2 infection, verified by PCR, occurred between March and December 2020. Two doses of BNT162b2 or mRNA-1273 vaccine were administered to participants. Here the sequenced sample was CD4+ T cells from PBMCs cultured without peptide, taken after COVID-19 vaccination. These receptor sequences come from a human donor who had a prior SARS-CoV-2 infection.

The CDR3 DNA reads TGTGCCAGCAGCAAAATTCAGAGCCCAGGGGCGGGGGGCCGCTACGAGCAGTACTTC. Its translation: CASSKIQSPGAGGRYEQYF. V is TRBV3-1 (or the pseudogene TRBV3-2) and J is TRBJ2-7; 8 bases match TRBD2. The CDR3 has 19 residues. The germline V gene encodes CDR1 LGHDT and CDR2 YNNKEL (reference sequence). Trimming removed 5 bases from V and 3 bases from J; junction bases left unmatched: 21.

V gene TRBV5-4 combines with J gene TRBJ1-4; the D gene is possibly TRBD1 (6 bases). CDR3 length: 16 amino acids. Trimming left V 5 bases short and J 8 bases short, with 22 bases between. Germline V CDR1 and CDR2: SGHNT, YYREEE (reference sequence). For the CDR3, the DNA is TGTGCCAGCAGTCGGGGGACGAACAGGGCTGAAGAAAAACTGTTTTTT. Its protein is CASSRGTNRAEEKLFF.

This clone was detected only a few times. The rearrangement uses TRBV29-1 and TRBJ1-2; no clear D. The CDR3 spans 13 residues. Germline CDR1 reads SQVTM; CDR2 reads ANQGSEA. Trimming took 0 bases from V and 5 from J, leaving 10 bases between them. The CDR3 region has the DNA TGCAGCGTTGAAGACAGGACCTCTTATGGCTACACCTTC. It specifies CSVEDRTSYGYTF. The full variable domain, its missing parts supplied by reference TRBV29-1 and TRBJ1-2, is SAVISQKPSRDICQRGTSLTIQCQVDSQVTMMFWYRQQPGQSLTLIATANQGSEATYESGFVIDKFPISRPNLTFSTLTVSNMSPEDSSIYLCSVEDRTSYGYTFGSGTRLTVV.

The chain employs TRBV15 and TRBJ1-3, with D uncertain. Germline V gene lookup returns CDR1 LNHNV and CDR2 YYDKDF (reference sequence). The CDR3 totals 16 residues. Trimming cost V 3 bases and J 0 bases, with 12 bases left between them. CDR3 in DNA: TGTGCCACCAGCAGCCGCAGTGGCCGCTCTGGAAACACCATATATTTT. Protein sequence: CATSSRSGRSGNTIYF.

This clone was detected only a few times. J is TRBJ1-1 and V is TRBV4-1; D not resolved. This CDR3 has 14 amino acids. V was shortened by 3 bases and J by 0 bases, with 8 bases between the two germline ends. Germline values: CDR1 MGHRA, CDR2 YSYEKL. DNA for the CDR3: TGCGCCAGCAGCCACAACCTCATGAACACTGAAGCTTTCTTT. Encoded protein: CASSHNLMNTEAFF.

The chain uses TRBV2 and TRBJ2-7, with 10 bases lining up with TRBD1. Germline CDR1 is SNHLY and CDR2 is FYNNEI. This CDR3 spans 13 amino acids. After removal of 4 bases from V and 5 bases from J, the junction contained 2 bases not matched to a gene. CDR3 amino acids: CASSGTGGNEQYF. The CDR3 DNA follows: TGTGCCAGCAGTGGGACAGGGGGAAACGAGCAGTACTTC. The full variable domain, in which reference TRBV2 and TRBJ2-7 provide the parts outside the CDR3, is EPEVTQTPSHQVTQMGQEVILRCVPISNHLYFYWYRQILGQKVEFLVSFYNNEISEKSEIFDDQFSVERPDGSNFTLKIRSTKLEDSAMYFCASSGTGGNEQYFGPGTRLTVT.

This chain joins TRBV11-2 and TRBJ2-4; 15 nucleotides align to TRBD2. Germline lookup yields CDR1 SGHAT and CDR2 FQNNGV. Losses at the gene ends were 5 bases for V and 0 bases for J; bases not matched to a gene: 5. The CDR3 has 18 residues. The CDR3 DNA reads TGTGCCAGCAGCCGAAGGACTAGCGGGGGGGTAGCCAAAAACATTCAGTACTTC. This sequence encodes CASSRRTSGGVAKNIQYF.

The V gene is TRBV29-1, the J gene TRBJ2-2; 10 bases match TRBD2. V shed 4 bases and J 7 bases; nucleotides not matched to a gene: 6. This CDR3 is 14 amino acids long. The germline CDR1 and CDR2 sequences are SQVTM and ANQGSEA. The CDR3 region has the DNA TGCAGCGTTGGCTCTAGCGGGGGAAACGGGGAGCTGTTTTTT. This gives the protein CSVGSSGGNGELFF.

The genes are TRBV6-5 and TRBJ2-6, with D possibly being TRBD1 (6 bases). This CDR3 is built from 15 residues. Germline CDR1 MNHEY, CDR2 SVGAGI. V was clipped by 10 bases and J by 0 bases, with 13 bases between them. DNA for the CDR3: TGTGCCATCAAACAGGGTTACTCTGGGGCCAACGTCCTGACTTTC. It is translated as CAIKQGYSGANVLTF.

The rearrangement joins TRBV5-1 to TRBJ1-6; D gene unclear. V lost 4 bases and J lost 0, with 11 bases in between. CDR3 length equals 16 residues. Germline CDR1 reads SGHRS; CDR2 reads YFSETQ. The CDR3 DNA reads TGCGCCAGCAGCCCCCGGGAAAGCTCCTATAATTCACCCCTCCACTTT. This codes for CASSPRESSYNSPLHF.

The rearrangement links TRBV29-1 to TRBJ2-5; a possible D gene is TRBD2 (5 bases). This CDR3 contains 12 residues. Trimming removed 3 bases from V and 1 base from J, with 6 bases in between. The germline V gene has CDR1 SQVTM and CDR2 ANQGSEA. The CDR3: CSVDGSQETQYF. The CDR3 DNA reads TGCAGCGTTGATGGGAGCCAAGAGACCCAGTACTTC. Filled out from reference TRBV29-1 and TRBJ2-5, the complete variable domain reads SAVISQKPSRDICQRGTSLTIQCQVDSQVTMMFWYRQQPGQSLTLIATANQGSEATYESGFVIDKFPISRPNLTFSTLTVSNMSPEDSSIYLCSVDGSQETQYFGPGTRLLVL.

This sequence joins TRBV19 and TRBJ2-7; D might be TRBD2 (6 bases). Germline values: CDR1 LNHDA, CDR2 SQIVND (reference sequence). This CDR3 spans 13 amino acids. V lost 7 bases and J lost 6, with 16 bases in between. CDR3 DNA sequence: TGTGCCAGTACCCCGGACGGGAGTCGCGAGCAGTACTTC. Translation gives CASTPDGSREQYF.

The rearrangement joins TRBV20-1 to TRBJ2-5; D is undetermined. Between the trimmed V and J ends, which lost 3 bases and 1 base, there was a span of 9 bases. Germline V gives CDR1 DFQATT, CDR2 SNEGSKA (reference sequence). CDR3 length: 13 residues. CDR3 sequence: CSASEVSQETQYF. DNA for the CDR3: TGCAGTGCTAGTGAGGTCAGCCAAGAGACCCAGTACTTC.

The chain has TRBV5-1 and TRBJ2-1; TRBD1 matches 7 bases. Germline V gene sequence: CDR1 SGHRS, CDR2 YFSETQ. Trimming at V came to 2 bases and at J to 7 bases, leaving 3 bases not matched to a gene. The CDR3 covers 13 residues. Here the CDR3 reads CASSLTGVNEQFF. In nucleotides, the CDR3 is TGCGCCAGCAGCTTAACAGGGGTAAATGAGCAGTTCTTC.

The chain employs TRBV19 and TRBJ1-6; D gene unclear. The CDR3 is 13 amino acids. V lost 1 base, J lost 8 bases, and 6 bases lay in between. Per germline, CDR1 LNHDA and CDR2 SQIVND (reference sequence). The CDR3 protein is CASSIGGYSPLHF. CDR3 nucleotides: TGTGCCAGTAGTATAGGGGGATATTCACCCCTCCACTTT.

J is TRBJ1-6 and V is TRBV30, with no clear D. Germline V gene data show CDR1 as GTSNPN and CDR2 as SVGIG (reference sequence). Trimming took 2 bases from V and 8 from J, leaving 13 bases between them. This CDR3 has 14 amino acids. In DNA, the CDR3 is TGTGCCTGGAGTACTCGGCAGTCTTATTCACCCCTCCACTTT. Translated, it gives CAWSTRQSYSPLHF.

J is TRBJ1-6 and V is TRBV5-4; 8 bases are a match to TRBD1. The V gene end was trimmed by 0 bases and the J gene end by 5 bases; junction bases not matched to a gene: 4. Germline V gene lookup returns CDR1 SGHNT and CDR2 YYREEE (reference sequence). CDR3 length: 16 amino acids. The CDR3 is CASSLVPGGNNSPLHF. DNA of the CDR3: TGTGCCAGCAGCTTGGTGCCAGGGGGCAATAATTCACCCCTCCACTTT.

This clone was observed a few times. The V and J genes are TRBV5-1 and TRBJ2-3; TRBD1 might be the D (6 bases). The germline V gene has CDR1 SGHRS and CDR2 YFSETQ. Trimming pared 5 bases from V and 3 bases from J, leaving 16 bases between. The CDR3 extends over 15 amino acids. The CDR3 region has the DNA TGCGCCAGCAGTCGGAGGACAGACCGAACAGATACGCAGTATTTT. The encoded protein is CASSRRTDRTDTQYF.

The gene calls are TRBV11-3 and TRBJ1-2; tentative D call: TRBD1 (5 bases). The germline CDR1 and CDR2 sequences are SGHNT and YENEEA. The CDR3 consists of 16 residues. The V and J ends lost 0 bases and 2 bases respectively, with 13 bases between them. The CDR3, as DNA: TGTGCCAGCAGCTTAGAGGGCAGGGAGGGGAACTATGGCTACACCTTC. It codes for CASSLEGREGNYGYTF.

In the case of this clone: A junction boundary mismatches the germline segment, possibly from a read error. The chain links TRBV18 to TRBJ2-3; D is uncertain. The CDR3 totals 12 residues. The germline V gene encodes CDR1 KGHSH and CDR2 LQKENI. CDR3 sequence (DNA): TGTGCCAGCTCACCCGCCACAAATACGCAGTATTTT. Translated, it gives CASSPATNTQYF.

This clone was observed once. J is TRBJ1-1 and V is TRBV5-4; maybe TRBD1 (5 bases). CDR1 and CDR2 from the germline V gene are SGHNT and YYREEE (reference sequence). V was clipped by 4 bases and J by 1 base, with 14 bases between them. The CDR3 length is 15 residues. CDR3 bases: TGTGCCAGCAGCCGCACCACAGGCCCGAACACTGAAGCTTTCTTT. Amino acid sequence: CASSRTTGPNTEAFF.

This clone was detected once. The chain carries TRBV5-4 and TRBJ1-4; the D is unclear. V shed 4 bases and J shed 8 bases, with 18 bases lying between them. CDR3 length: 15 amino acids. Looked up from germline, CDR1 is SGHNT and CDR2 is YYREEE (reference sequence). CDR3 nucleotide sequence: TGTGCCAGCAGCGAGAGTGCGGGGTTAGGCGAAAAACTGTTTTTT. Its translation is CASSESAGLGEKLFF.

This clone was counted a few times. The J gene is TRBJ2-5, the V gene TRBV4-2, with D tentatively TRBD1 (6 bases). Germline assignment: CDR1 LGHNA and CDR2 YNFKEQ. Trimming cost V 4 bases and J 5 bases, with 17 bases left between them. The CDR3 totals 15 residues. The CDR3 region has the DNA TGTGCCAGCAGCCGAAAGGGGGTGGGTGATGAGACCCAGTACTTC. Translated: CASSRKGVGDETQYF.

This clone turned up a few times. The CDR3 nucleotides read TGTGCCAGCAGCCCCAGCCCCGGAGTGACCCAGTACTTC. Its protein is CASSPSPGVTQYF. This chain connects TRBV11-3 to TRBJ2-5; no clear D. The CDR3 runs 13 residues. Germline-derived CDR1 and CDR2 are SGHNT and YENEEA. V was trimmed by 5 bases and J by 7 bases, leaving 14 bases between them.

This chain connects TRBV11-3 to TRBJ1-1; 8 bases align to TRBD1. Germline V gives CDR1 SGHNT, CDR2 YENEEA. The CDR3 sequence is 14 residues long. V dropped 4 bases and J dropped 1; count of bases not matched to a gene: 2. Here the CDR3 DNA reads TGTGCCAGCAGCTCCGGACAGGGGAACACTGAAGCTTTCTTT. This codes for CASSSGQGNTEAFF.

The chain is built from TRBV2 and TRBJ2-1, with 7 bases matching TRBD2. The CDR3 runs 14 residues. CDR1 is SNHLY, CDR2 FYNNEI, per germline. The V and J ends lost 3 bases and 4 bases, in that order; junction bases with no gene match: 3. For the CDR3, the DNA is TGTGCCAGCAGTGATGACGGGGGGTACAATGAGCAGTTCTTC. It translates to CASSDDGGYNEQFF.

The chain joins TRBV4-2 to TRBJ1-4; 8 positions agree with TRBD1. The V gene end was trimmed by 3 bases and the J gene end by 8 bases; junction bases not matched to a gene: 8. Germline loops: CDR1 LGHNA, CDR2 YNFKEQ. The CDR3 runs 15 residues. In DNA form, the CDR3 reads TGTGCCAGCAGCCAGTTCGACAGGGGTGGAGAAAAACTGTTTTTT. It yields the protein CASSQFDRGGEKLFF.

The rearrangement joins TRBV5-4 to TRBJ1-1, with D unresolved. The CDR3 is made up of 15 amino acids. Trimming cost V 7 bases and J 1 base, with 17 bases left between them. The germline V gene has CDR1 SGHNT and CDR2 YYREEE (reference sequence). This chain's CDR3 is CASLVLGGRNTEAFF. CDR3 DNA: TGTGCCAGCCTCGTCTTGGGAGGAAGGAACACTGAAGCTTTCTTT.

This rearrangement joins TRBV7-3 to TRBJ2-7, with unresolved D. This CDR3 has 13 amino acids. Trimming pared 3 bases from V and 7 bases from J, leaving 13 bases between. Per germline, CDR1 SGHTA and CDR2 FQGTGA. The CDR3: CASSFGPEGEQYF. CDR3 nucleotides: TGTGCCAGCAGCTTCGGACCCGAAGGGGAGCAGTACTTC.

This chain joins TRBV19 and TRBJ1-1; unclear D gene. V was cut by 3 bases and J by 1 base, with 12 bases left in between. The CDR3 is made up of 15 amino acids. Germline CDR1 is LNHDA and CDR2 is SQIVND (reference sequence). The CDR3 sequence: CASSIFGQRNTEAFF. In DNA form, the CDR3 reads TGTGCCAGTAGTATTTTTGGGCAAAGGAACACTGAAGCTTTCTTT.

This clone was observed a handful of times. The rearrangement links TRBV18 to TRBJ2-5; 13 bases agree with TRBD2. From germline, CDR1 is KGHSH and CDR2 LQKENI. The ends lost 5 bases at V and 5 bases at J; junction bases unmatched: 8. The CDR3 is made up of 16 amino acids. The CDR3 bases are TGTGCCAGCTCAAGCGGACTAGCGGGAGATGGGGAGACCCAGTACTTC. Its translation is CASSSGLAGDGETQYF.

The chain couples TRBV5-1 to TRBJ2-1; D is ambiguous. Trimming removed 4 bases at V and 3 bases at J, with 11 bases between. This CDR3 is 14 amino acids long. Per germline, CDR1 SGHRS and CDR2 YFSETQ. The CDR3 DNA sequence: TGCGCCAGCAGCCCGGAGCCAAACTACAATGAGCAGTTCTTC. It codes for CASSPEPNYNEQFF.